This passage covers 28 T cell receptor beta chains from one sample sequenced in a study of control samples from healthy donors and cancer patients. The repertoire was sequenced with immunoSEQ multiplex PCR; TCRdb's copy has only in-frame clones and lacks some. The sample has about 140,000 clones, roughly nine tenths seen once. The sample taken for sequencing was blood. Receptors were obtained from a young woman in good health.

This clone showed up just once. This chain uses TRBV6-6 with TRBJ1-4; 7 nucleotides align to TRBD1. Germline CDR1 is MNHNY and CDR2 is SVGAGI (reference sequence). The CDR3 loop spans 13 amino acids. Trimming took 11 bases from V and 8 from J; bases not matched to a gene: 11. In DNA, the CDR3 is TGTGCCGGGAGAGGGGGCGCTGGCGAAAAACTGTTTTTT. Protein: CAGRGGAGEKLFF.

This rearrangement joins TRBV3-1 (or the pseudogene TRBV3-2) to TRBJ1-4; a weak D match, TRBD1 (5 bases). The V and J ends lost 3 bases and 7 bases respectively, with 12 bases between them. The germline CDR1 and CDR2 sequences are LGHDT and YNNKEL (reference sequence). CDR3 length: 14 amino acids. CDR3 sequence: CASSQFWDGEKLFF. The DNA of the CDR3 is TGTGCCAGCAGCCAGTTCTGGGACGGTGAAAAACTGTTTTTT.

CDR3 in DNA: TGCGCCAGCAGCCAAGAGACGAGGCGGCGGGACACTGAAGCTTTCTTT. Its translation: CASSQETRRRDTEAFF. V gene TRBV4-1 combines with J gene TRBJ1-1, with D unclear. Trimming removed 0 bases from V and 3 bases from J, with 14 bases in between. This CDR3 is built from 16 residues. The germline V gene has CDR1 MGHRA and CDR2 YSYEKL.

The gene calls are TRBV12-3 or TRBV12-4 and TRBJ1-5; D is possibly TRBD1 (5 bases). The ends were cut back, 3 bases at V and 7 bases at J, with 10 bases in the middle. The CDR3 runs to 13 residues. The CDR3 nucleotides read TGTGCCAGCAGTTTGGGGGACGAACAGCCCCAGCATTTT. Encoded protein: CASSLGDEQPQHF.

This clone was found once. Other DNA sequences within the sample encode an identical CDR3. The chain has TRBV21-1 and TRBJ2-7; TRBD2 is the table's D call, not checked against the DNA. TRBV21-1 is a known pseudogene. The CDR3 runs 17 residues. CDR3 loop: CASSTSILTSGRYEQYF. The CDR3 coding sequence is TGTGCCAGCAGCACTTCCATCCTGACTAGTGGGAGGTACGAGCAGTACTTC.

This chain links TRBV14 with TRBJ1-2; 11 nucleotides match TRBD1. CDR1 SGHDN and CDR2 FVKESK come from the germline V gene. V gave up 1 base and J gave up 4 bases; unmatched junction bases: 17. The CDR3 contains 20 residues. The CDR3 DNA is TGTGCCAGCAGCCAAGTCTCCCCCGGGACAGGGGGATCCGGGCCCTATGGCTACACCTTC. Translation: CASSQVSPGTGGSGPYGYTF. Based on the CDR3 plus reference TRBV14 and TRBJ1-2, the full variable domain is EAGVTQFPSHSVIEKGQTVTLRCDPISGHDNLYWYRRVMGKEIKFLLHFVKESKQDESGMPNNRFLAERTGGTYSTLKVQPAELEDSGVYFCASSQVSPGTGGSGPYGYTFGSGTRLTVV.

J is TRBJ2-3 and V is TRBV5-1; the match to TRBD2 covers 10 bases. Germline values: CDR1 SGHRS, CDR2 YFSETQ. V was pared by 3 bases and J by 2 bases, with 6 bases of the junction left unmatched. This CDR3 region has 16 residues. CDR3 DNA: TGCGCCAGCAGCTCAGGAGCGGGAGGGTCCACAGATACGCAGTATTTT. As protein: CASSSGAGGSTDTQYF.

This rearrangement joins TRBV4-1 to TRBJ1-5; the D gene is possibly TRBD1 (6 bases). Germline CDR1 is MGHRA and CDR2 is YSYEKL. The CDR3 runs to 17 residues. V was pared by 0 bases and J by 6 bases, with 18 bases between. CDR3 coding DNA: TGCGCCAGCAGCCAAGAGTGGGAGGACAGTAGTCGTCAGCCCCAGCATTTT. This sequence encodes CASSQEWEDSSRQPQHF.

J is TRBJ2-1 and V is TRBV27, with 8 nucleotides matching TRBD2. The CDR3 has 16 amino acids. The germline V gene encodes CDR1 MNHEY and CDR2 SMNVEV (reference sequence). V lost 4 bases to trimming and J lost 2 bases; unmatched junction nucleotides: 7. CDR3 in DNA: TGTGCCAGCAGTTACATAGCGGGAATAACCTACAATGAGCAGTTCTTC. As protein: CASSYIAGITYNEQFF.

In its sample, this clone was seen once. V usage is TRBV6-1 and J usage is TRBJ2-3; a weak D match, TRBD1 (5 bases). The V end lost 0 bases, the J end lost 0 bases, and 7 bases lay between the germline ends. This CDR3 has 15 amino acids. Germline V gene data show CDR1 as MNHNS and CDR2 as SASEGT. CDR3 residues: CASSEAGASTDTQYF. CDR3 nucleotides: TGTGCCAGCAGTGAAGCAGGGGCGAGCACAGATACGCAGTATTTT.

V and J are TRBV11-2 and TRBJ2-3, with a weak D call TRBD1 (6 bases). The germline CDR1 and CDR2 sequences are SGHAT and FQNNGV. CDR3 length: 16 residues. The germline V and J ends were trimmed by 4 bases and 1 base, with 15 bases remaining between them. CDR3 sequence: CASSSRVWGRTDTQYF. The CDR3 coding sequence is TGTGCCAGCAGCTCCCGCGTGTGGGGGCGCACAGATACGCAGTATTTT.

The rearrangement links TRBV10-3 to TRBJ2-4, with no clear D. The CDR3 length is 13 residues. CDR1 and CDR2 from the germline V gene are ENHRY and SYGVKD. Trimming removed 0 bases from V and 13 bases from J, with 13 bases in between. The chain's CDR3 is CAISESSTVRQYF. The CDR3 DNA follows: TGTGCCATCAGTGAGTCTAGCACAGTAAGACAGTACTTC.

J is TRBJ1-3 and V is TRBV6-6, with a tentative D call TRBD1 (5 bases). The germline V gene encodes CDR1 MNHNY and CDR2 SVGAGI (reference sequence). The CDR3 has 14 residues. V was trimmed by 6 bases and J by 0 bases, leaving 9 bases between them. This CDR3 reads CASSGALSGNTIYF. The CDR3 DNA reads TGTGCCAGCAGCGGGGCGCTCTCTGGAAACACCATATATTTT.

The gene calls are TRBV18 and TRBJ2-1, with 11 bases lining up with TRBD2. Germline assignment: CDR1 KGHSH and CDR2 LQKENI. The junction had 9 bases not matched to a gene; V was cut back by 2 bases and J by 9 bases. The CDR3 is 16 amino acids. The CDR3 sequence is CASSPISTSGNSEQFF. DNA of the CDR3: TGTGCCAGCTCACCAATATCGACTAGCGGGAACAGTGAGCAGTTCTTC.

The chain carries TRBV6-1 and TRBJ1-2; a possible D gene is TRBD1 (5 bases). Trimming removed 3 bases from V and 5 bases from J, with 7 bases in between. The CDR3 sequence is 12 residues long. Germline assignment: CDR1 MNHNS and CDR2 SASEGT. Written as DNA, the CDR3 is TGTGCCAGCAGTGAGTCAGGGTATGGCTACACCTTC. It yields the protein CASSESGYGYTF.

The gene calls are TRBV30 and TRBJ2-5; unclear D gene. Germline V gene sequence: CDR1 GTSNPN, CDR2 SVGIG (reference sequence). V dropped 4 bases and J dropped 2 bases, with 14 bases sitting between them. This CDR3 has 14 residues. The CDR3 DNA follows: TGTGCCTGGAAAGGTCTCGGTTGGCAAGAGACCCAGTACTTC. Encoded protein: CAWKGLGWQETQYF.

The chain uses TRBV6-1 and TRBJ2-5; 8 bases agree with TRBD2. Looked up from germline, CDR1 is MNHNS and CDR2 is SASEGT. Unmatched junction bases numbered 7, after V lost 2 bases and J lost 8 bases. The CDR3 spans 14 residues. CDR3 nucleotides: TGTGCCAGCAGTGAAAGCGGGGGACCCAGAACCCAGTACTTC. Its translation is CASSESGGPRTQYF.

The V gene is TRBV29-1, the J gene TRBJ1-5; a weak D match, TRBD1 (6 bases). The CDR3 length is 13 residues. Germline CDR1 SQVTM, CDR2 ANQGSEA. Trimming shortened V by 4 bases and J by 4 bases, and 11 bases separated the two germline ends. The CDR3 protein is CSVVAGVNQPQHF. The CDR3 DNA reads TGCAGCGTTGTAGCAGGGGTGAATCAGCCCCAGCATTTT.

The chain joins TRBV6-6 to TRBJ1-2; D remains unclear. Per the germline V gene, CDR1 is MNHNY and CDR2 is SVGAGI (reference sequence). Trimming removed 7 bases from V and 7 bases from J, with 22 bases in between. CDR3 length equals 15 residues. In DNA, the CDR3 is TGTGCCAGCAAACGGTTAGGCAGCGGGGATGGTGGCTACACCTTC. Residues: CASKRLGSGDGGYTF.

This chain connects TRBV30 to TRBJ2-2, with D maybe TRBD2 (6 bases). V lost 2 bases, J lost 2 bases, and 12 bases lay in between. Per the germline V gene, CDR1 is GTSNPN and CDR2 is SVGIG (reference sequence). CDR3 length: 15 residues. The CDR3 loop reads CAWSRSSANTGELFF. The CDR3 nucleotides read TGTGCCTGGAGTAGGTCTAGCGCCAACACCGGGGAGCTGTTTTTT.

The CDR3 bases are TGTGCCAGCAGCCCAAATTTAGGGGGTAGCTCCTACAATGAGCAGTTCTTC. It codes for CASSPNLGGSSYNEQFF. This sequence joins TRBV7-6 and TRBJ2-1; D possibly corresponds to TRBD1 (6 bases). The CDR3 has 17 residues. The ends were cut back, 5 bases at V and 0 bases at J, with 17 bases in the middle. CDR1 SGHVS and CDR2 FNYEAQ come from the germline V gene.

This chain links TRBV30 with TRBJ1-1, with TRBD1 identical over 7 bases. The CDR3 has 13 residues. CDR1 is GTSNPN and CDR2 is SVGIG in the germline V gene (reference sequence). After removal of 4 bases from V and 0 bases from J, the junction contained 2 bases not matched to a gene. The CDR3, as DNA: TGTGCCTGGAAAGGGGGCCTGAACACTGAAGCTTTCTTT. Amino acid sequence: CAWKGGLNTEAFF.

The V gene is TRBV5-5, the J gene TRBJ2-7; D uncertain. Trimming cost V 0 bases and J 3 bases, with 16 bases left between them. The CDR3 is 16 residues long. Germline CDR1 SGHKS, CDR2 YYEKEE (reference sequence). CDR3 amino acids: CASSLESEWASYEQYF. CDR3 coding DNA: TGTGCCAGCAGCTTGGAGAGCGAGTGGGCTAGCTACGAGCAGTACTTC.

The chain recombines TRBV4-2 with TRBJ2-5, with D possibly TRBD1 on 7 matching bases. V was trimmed by 6 bases and J by 2 bases, leaving 22 bases between them. There are 17 residues in the CDR3. The germline V gene encodes CDR1 LGHNA and CDR2 YNFKEQ. The CDR3 sequence: CASRETLFSGGQETQYF. CDR3 sequence (DNA): TGTGCCAGCAGGGAAACTCTGTTTTCAGGGGGGCAAGAGACCCAGTACTTC.

This chain connects TRBV28 to TRBJ2-2; 9 bases align to TRBD2. J lost 4 bases, V lost 5 bases, and 5 bases had no gene match. Germline lookup yields CDR1 MDHEN and CDR2 SYDVKM. The CDR3 is made up of 15 amino acids. CDR3 sequence reads: CASSNSGRGTGELFF. Written as DNA, the CDR3 is TGTGCCAGCAGTAATAGCGGGAGAGGCACCGGGGAGCTGTTTTTT.

Remarks on this clone: The same CDR3 arises from other DNA sequences in this sample as well. The gene calls are TRBV2 and TRBJ1-5; 7 bases fit TRBD1. CDR1 is SNHLY and CDR2 is FYNNEI in the germline V gene. The junction had 4 bases not matched to a gene; V was cut back by 0 bases and J by 2 bases. The CDR3 covers 16 residues. The CDR3: CASSEALGQGNQPQHF. CDR3 nucleotides: TGTGCCAGCAGTGAAGCGCTTGGACAGGGCAATCAGCCCCAGCATTTT.

This clone was seen only once. Other DNA sequences in the sample encode the same CDR3. V is TRBV5-4 and J is TRBJ2-7; 9 nucleotides line up with TRBD2. The V gene end was trimmed by 5 bases and the J gene end by 2 bases; junction bases not matched to a gene: 5. The CDR3 has 14 residues. The germline gives CDR1 SGHNT, CDR2 YYREEE (reference sequence). The CDR3 loop is CASSLTSGTYEQYF. In nucleotides, the CDR3 is TGTGCCAGCAGTCTGACTAGCGGAACCTACGAGCAGTACTTC.

The gene calls are TRBV6-5 and TRBJ1-3; D gene uncertain. CDR3 size: 13 residues. Germline V gene lookup returns CDR1 MNHEY and CDR2 SVGAGI. The V end lost 5 bases, the J end lost 4 bases, and 9 bases lay between the germline ends. CDR3 DNA: TGTGCCAGCAGTCAACCTGGGGGAAACACCATATATTTT. Its protein is CASSQPGGNTIYF.